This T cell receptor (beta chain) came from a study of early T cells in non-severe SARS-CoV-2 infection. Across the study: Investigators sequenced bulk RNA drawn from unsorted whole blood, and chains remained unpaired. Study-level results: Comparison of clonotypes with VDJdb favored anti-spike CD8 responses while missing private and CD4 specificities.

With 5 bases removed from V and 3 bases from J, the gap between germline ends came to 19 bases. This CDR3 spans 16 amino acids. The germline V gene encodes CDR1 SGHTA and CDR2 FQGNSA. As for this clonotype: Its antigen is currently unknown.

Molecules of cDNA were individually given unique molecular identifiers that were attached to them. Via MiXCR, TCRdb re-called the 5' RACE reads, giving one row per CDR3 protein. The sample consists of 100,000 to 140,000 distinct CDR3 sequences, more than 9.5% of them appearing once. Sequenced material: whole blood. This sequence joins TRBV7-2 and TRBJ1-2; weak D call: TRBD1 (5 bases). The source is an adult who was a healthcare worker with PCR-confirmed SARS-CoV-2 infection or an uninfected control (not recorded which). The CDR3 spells CASSAASGGGYYGYTF. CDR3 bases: TGTGCCAGCAGCGCCGCCTCCGGGGGGGGATACTATGGCTACACCTTC.